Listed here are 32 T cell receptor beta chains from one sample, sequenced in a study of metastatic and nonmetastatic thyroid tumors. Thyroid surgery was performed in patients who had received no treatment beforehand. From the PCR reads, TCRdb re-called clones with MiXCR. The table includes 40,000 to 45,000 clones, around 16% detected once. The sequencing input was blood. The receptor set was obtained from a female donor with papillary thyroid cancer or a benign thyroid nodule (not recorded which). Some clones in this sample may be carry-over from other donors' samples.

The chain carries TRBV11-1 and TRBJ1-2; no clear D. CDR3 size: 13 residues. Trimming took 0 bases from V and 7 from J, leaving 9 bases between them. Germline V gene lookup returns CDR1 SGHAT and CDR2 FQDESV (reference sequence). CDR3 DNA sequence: TGTGCCAGCAGCTTAGCGCCCGGGCGTGGCTACACCTTC. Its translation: CASSLAPGRGYTF.

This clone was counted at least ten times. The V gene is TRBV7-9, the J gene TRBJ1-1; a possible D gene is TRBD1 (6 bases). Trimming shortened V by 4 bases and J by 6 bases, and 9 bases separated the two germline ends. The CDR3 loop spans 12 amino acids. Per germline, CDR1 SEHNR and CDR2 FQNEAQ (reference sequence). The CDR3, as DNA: TGTGCCAGCAGCTCGGGACACCCTGAAGCTTTCTTT. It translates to CASSSGHPEAFF.

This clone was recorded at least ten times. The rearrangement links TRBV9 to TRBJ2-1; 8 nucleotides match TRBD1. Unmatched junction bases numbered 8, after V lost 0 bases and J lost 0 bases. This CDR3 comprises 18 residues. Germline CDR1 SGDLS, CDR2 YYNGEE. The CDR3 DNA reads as TGTGCCAGCAGCGTAGCTGGGACAGGTATAAGCTCCTACAATGAGCAGTTCTTC. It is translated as CASSVAGTGISSYNEQFF.

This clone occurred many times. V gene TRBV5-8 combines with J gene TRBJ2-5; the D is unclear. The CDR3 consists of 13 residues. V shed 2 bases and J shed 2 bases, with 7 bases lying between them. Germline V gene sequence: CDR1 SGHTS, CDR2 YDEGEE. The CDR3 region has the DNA TGTGCCAGCAGCTTATTGGTACAAGAGACCCAGTACTTC. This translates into CASSLLVQETQYF.

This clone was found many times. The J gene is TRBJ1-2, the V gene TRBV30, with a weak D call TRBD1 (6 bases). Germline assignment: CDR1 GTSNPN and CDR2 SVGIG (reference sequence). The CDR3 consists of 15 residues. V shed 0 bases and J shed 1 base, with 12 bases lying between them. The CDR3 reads CAWSVLWTVNYGYTF. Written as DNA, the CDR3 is TGTGCCTGGAGTGTACTCTGGACAGTTAACTATGGCTACACCTTC.

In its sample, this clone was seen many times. CDR3 coding DNA: TGTGCCATCAGTGACCCGGGGGAGGGAACTGAAGCTTTCTTT. It translates to CAISDPGEGTEAFF. The chain is built from TRBV10-3 and TRBJ1-1, with TRBD1 as a possible D gene (5 bases). Trimming took 3 bases from V and 5 from J, leaving 13 bases between them. Germline CDR1 and CDR2: ENHRY and SYGVKD. The CDR3 spans 14 residues.

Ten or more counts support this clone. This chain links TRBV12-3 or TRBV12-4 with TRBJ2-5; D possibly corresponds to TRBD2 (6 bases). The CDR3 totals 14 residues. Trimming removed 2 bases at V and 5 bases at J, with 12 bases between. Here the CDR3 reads CASSLLGGWETQYF. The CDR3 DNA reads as TGTGCCAGCAGTTTATTAGGAGGGTGGGAGACCCAGTACTTC.

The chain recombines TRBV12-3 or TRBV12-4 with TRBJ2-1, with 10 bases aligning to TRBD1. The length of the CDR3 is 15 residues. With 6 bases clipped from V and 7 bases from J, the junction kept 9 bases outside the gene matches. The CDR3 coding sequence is TGTGCCAGCAGAACCGGACAGGGGGGGATGAATGAGCAGTTCTTC. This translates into CASRTGQGGMNEQFF.

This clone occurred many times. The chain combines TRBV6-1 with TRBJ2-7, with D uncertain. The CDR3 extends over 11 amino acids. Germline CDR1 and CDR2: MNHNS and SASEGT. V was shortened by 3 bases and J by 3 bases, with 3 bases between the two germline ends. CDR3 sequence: CASSEFYEQYF. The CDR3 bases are TGTGCCAGCAGTGAGTTCTACGAGCAGTACTTC.

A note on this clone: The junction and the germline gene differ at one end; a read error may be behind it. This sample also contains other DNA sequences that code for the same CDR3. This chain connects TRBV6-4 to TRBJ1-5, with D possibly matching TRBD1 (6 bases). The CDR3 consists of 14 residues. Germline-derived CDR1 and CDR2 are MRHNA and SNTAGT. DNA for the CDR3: TGTGCCAGCAGTGAACAGGGAGGGAATCAGCCACAGCATTTT. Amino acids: CASSEQGGNQPQHF.

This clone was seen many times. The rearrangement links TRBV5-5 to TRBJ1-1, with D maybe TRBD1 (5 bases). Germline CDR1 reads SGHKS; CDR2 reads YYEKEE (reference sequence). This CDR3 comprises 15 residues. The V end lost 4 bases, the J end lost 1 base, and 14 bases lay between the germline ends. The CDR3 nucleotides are TGTGCCAGCAGCCCCTTACAGGTATCGAACACTGAAGCTTTCTTT. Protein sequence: CASSPLQVSNTEAFF.

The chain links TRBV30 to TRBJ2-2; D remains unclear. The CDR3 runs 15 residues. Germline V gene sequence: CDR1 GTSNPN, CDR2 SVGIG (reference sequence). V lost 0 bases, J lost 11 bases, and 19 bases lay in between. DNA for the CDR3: TGTGCCTGGAGTGTCTCACATGCGCTAACCTGTGAGCTGTTTTTT. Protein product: CAWSVSHALTCELFF.

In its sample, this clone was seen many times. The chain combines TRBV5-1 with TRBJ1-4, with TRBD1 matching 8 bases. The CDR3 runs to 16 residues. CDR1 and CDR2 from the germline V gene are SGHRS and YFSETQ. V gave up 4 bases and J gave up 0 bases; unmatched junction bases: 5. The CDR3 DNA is TGCGCCAGCAGCCCTGGGACAGGATCAACTAATGAAAAACTGTTTTTT. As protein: CASSPGTGSTNEKLFF.

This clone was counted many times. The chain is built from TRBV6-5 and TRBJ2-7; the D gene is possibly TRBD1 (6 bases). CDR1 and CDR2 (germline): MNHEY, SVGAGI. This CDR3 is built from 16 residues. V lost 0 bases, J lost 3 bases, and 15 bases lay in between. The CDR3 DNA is TGTGCCAGCAGTTACTCGAAATGGGGACAAAGCTACGAGCAGTACTTC. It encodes CASSYSKWGQSYEQYF.

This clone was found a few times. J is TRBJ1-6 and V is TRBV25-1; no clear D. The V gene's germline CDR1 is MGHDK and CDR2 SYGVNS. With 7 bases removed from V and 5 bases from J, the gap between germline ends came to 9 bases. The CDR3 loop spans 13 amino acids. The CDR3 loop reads CASKDVDNSPLHF. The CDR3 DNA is TGTGCCAGCAAGGACGTCGATAATTCACCCCTCCACTTT.

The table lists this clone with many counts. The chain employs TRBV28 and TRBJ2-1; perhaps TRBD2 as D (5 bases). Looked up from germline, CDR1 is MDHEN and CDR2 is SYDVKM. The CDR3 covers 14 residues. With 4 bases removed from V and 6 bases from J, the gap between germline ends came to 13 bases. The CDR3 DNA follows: TGTGCCAGCAGTTCCCCGCCTAGCCCCAATGAGCAGTTCTTC. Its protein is CASSSPPSPNEQFF.

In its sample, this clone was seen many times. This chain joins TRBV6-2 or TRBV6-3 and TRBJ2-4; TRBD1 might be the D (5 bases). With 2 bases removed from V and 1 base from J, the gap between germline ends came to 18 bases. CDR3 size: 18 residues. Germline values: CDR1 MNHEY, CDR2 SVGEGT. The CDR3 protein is CASSYTVEAGRAKNIQYF. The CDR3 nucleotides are TGTGCCAGCAGTTACACAGTCGAGGCAGGGCGCGCCAAAAACATTCAGTACTTC.

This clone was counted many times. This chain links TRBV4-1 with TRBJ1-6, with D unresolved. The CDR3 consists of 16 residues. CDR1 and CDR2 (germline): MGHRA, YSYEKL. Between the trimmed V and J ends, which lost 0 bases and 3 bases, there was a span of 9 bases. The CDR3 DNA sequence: TGCGCCAGCAGCCAAGACCCAGGCTTCTATAATTCACCCCTCCACTTT. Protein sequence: CASSQDPGFYNSPLHF.

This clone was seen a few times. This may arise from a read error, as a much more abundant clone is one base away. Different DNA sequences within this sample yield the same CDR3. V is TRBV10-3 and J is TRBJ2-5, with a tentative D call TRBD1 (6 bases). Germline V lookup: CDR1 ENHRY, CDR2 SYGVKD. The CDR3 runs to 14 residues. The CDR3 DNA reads TGTGCCATCAGCCCCGGGACACTGAAAGAGACACAGTACTTC. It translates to CAISPGTLKETQYF.

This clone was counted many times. CDR3: CASSYRRFNEQFF. DNA of the CDR3: TGTGCCAGCAGTTACAGGCGGTTCAATGAGCAGTTCTTC. J is TRBJ2-1 and V is TRBV6-6; D ambiguous. Trimming took 2 bases from V and 6 from J, leaving 8 bases between them. Germline CDR1 reads MNHNY; CDR2 reads SVGAGI (reference sequence). The CDR3 is made up of 13 amino acids.

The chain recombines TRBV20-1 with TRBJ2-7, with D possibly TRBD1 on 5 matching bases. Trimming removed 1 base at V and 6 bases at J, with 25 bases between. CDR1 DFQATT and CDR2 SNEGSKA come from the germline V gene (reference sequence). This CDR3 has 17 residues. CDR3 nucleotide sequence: TGCAGTGCTAGAGGACGCTATGATGGACATGGGGCGGCCGAGCAGTACTTC. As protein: CSARGRYDGHGAAEQYF.

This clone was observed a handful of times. CDR3 nucleotides: TGTGCCAGCAGCTTAGGCTATAGCGGGAGAAGGGTCCACAATGAGCAGTTCTTC. Encoded protein: CASSLGYSGRRVHNEQFF. The chain is built from TRBV11-1 and TRBJ2-1, with 9 bases fitting TRBD2. With 1 base clipped from V and 5 bases from J, the junction kept 12 bases outside the gene matches. From germline, CDR1 is SGHAT and CDR2 FQDESV (reference sequence). This CDR3 comprises 18 residues.

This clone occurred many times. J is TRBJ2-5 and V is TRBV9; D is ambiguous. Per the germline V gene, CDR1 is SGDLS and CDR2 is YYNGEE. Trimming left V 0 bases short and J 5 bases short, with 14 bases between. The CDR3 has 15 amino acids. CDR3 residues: CASSVGPSGAETQYF. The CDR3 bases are TGTGCCAGCAGCGTAGGCCCCTCGGGCGCGGAGACCCAGTACTTC.

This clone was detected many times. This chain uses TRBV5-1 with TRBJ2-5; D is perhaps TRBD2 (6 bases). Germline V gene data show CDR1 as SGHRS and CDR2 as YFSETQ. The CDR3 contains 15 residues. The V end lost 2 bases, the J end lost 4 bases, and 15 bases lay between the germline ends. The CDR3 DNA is TGCGCCAGCAGCTTAGGCGGGGCGATTTTAGAGACCCAGTACTTC. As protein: CASSLGGAILETQYF.

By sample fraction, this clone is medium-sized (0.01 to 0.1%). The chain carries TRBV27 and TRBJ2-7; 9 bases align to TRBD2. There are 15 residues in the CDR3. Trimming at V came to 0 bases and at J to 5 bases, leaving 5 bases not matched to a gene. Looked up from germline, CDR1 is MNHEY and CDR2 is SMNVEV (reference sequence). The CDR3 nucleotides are TGTGCCAGCAGTTTATCCCGACTAGCGGTTAACGAGCAGTACTTC. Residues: CASSLSRLAVNEQYF.

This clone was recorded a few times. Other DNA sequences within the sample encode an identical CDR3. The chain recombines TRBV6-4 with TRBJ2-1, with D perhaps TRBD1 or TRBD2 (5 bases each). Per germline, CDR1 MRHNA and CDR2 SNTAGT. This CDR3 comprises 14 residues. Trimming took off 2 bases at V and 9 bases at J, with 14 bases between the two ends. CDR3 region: CASSDGLAGGEQFF. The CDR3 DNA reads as TGTGCCAGCAGTGACGGACTGGCTGGGGGTGAGCAGTTCTTC.

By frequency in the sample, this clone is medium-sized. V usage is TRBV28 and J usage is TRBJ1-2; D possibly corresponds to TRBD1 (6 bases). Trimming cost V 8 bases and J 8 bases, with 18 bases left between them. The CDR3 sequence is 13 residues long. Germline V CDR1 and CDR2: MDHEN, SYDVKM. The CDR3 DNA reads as TGTGCCAGCCAAGTCGGGACACGGTCCGGCTACACCTTC. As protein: CASQVGTRSGYTF.

CDR3 sequence reads: CASSQRGQGGTGYTF. DNA for the CDR3: TGCGCCAGCAGCCAGAGGGGACAGGGGGGGACTGGCTACACCTTC. This sequence joins TRBV4-1 and TRBJ1-2; 11 nucleotides line up with TRBD1. This CDR3 region has 15 residues. The V gene's germline CDR1 is MGHRA and CDR2 YSYEKL. Losses at the gene ends were 3 bases for V and 7 bases for J; bases not matched to a gene: 7.

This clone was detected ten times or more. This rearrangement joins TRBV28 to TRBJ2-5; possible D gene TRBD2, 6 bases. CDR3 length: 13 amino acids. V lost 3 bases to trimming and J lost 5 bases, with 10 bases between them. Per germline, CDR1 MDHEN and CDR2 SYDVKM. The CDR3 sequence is CASSFTGEETQYF. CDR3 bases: TGTGCCAGCAGTTTTACGGGAGAGGAGACCCAGTACTTC. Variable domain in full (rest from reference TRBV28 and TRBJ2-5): DVKVTQSSRYLVKRTGEKVFLECVQDMDHENMFWYRQDPGLGLRLIYFSYDVKMKEKGDIPEGYSVSREKKERFSLILESASTNQTSMYLCASSFTGEETQYFGPGTRLLVL.

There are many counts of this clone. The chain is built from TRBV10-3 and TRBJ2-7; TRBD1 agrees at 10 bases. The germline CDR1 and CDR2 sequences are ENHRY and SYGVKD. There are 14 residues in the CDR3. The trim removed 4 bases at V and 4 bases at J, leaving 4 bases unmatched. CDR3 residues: CAISATGQGYEQYF. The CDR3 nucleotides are TGTGCCATCAGTGCGACGGGACAGGGGTACGAGCAGTACTTC.

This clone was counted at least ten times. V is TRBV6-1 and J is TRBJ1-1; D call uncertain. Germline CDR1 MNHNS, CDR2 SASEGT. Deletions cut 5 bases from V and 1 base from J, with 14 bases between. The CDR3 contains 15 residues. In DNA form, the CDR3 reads TGTGCCAGCAGTTTCAACAGCGCGAGGAACACTGAAGCTTTCTTT. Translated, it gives CASSFNSARNTEAFF.

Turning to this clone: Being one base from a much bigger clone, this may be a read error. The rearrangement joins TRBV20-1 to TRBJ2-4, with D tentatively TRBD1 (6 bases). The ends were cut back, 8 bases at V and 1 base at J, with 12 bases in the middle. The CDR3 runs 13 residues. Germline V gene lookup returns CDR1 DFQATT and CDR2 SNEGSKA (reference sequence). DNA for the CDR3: TGCAGTTGCAACAGGGACGCCAAAAACATTCAGTACTTC. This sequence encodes CSCNRDAKNIQYF.